The present T cell receptor beta chain was sequenced within a study of cytomegalovirus exposure and HLA in healthy donors. In the case of this clone: The target antigen is unknown.

Study-wide findings and caveats: In presence/absence analyses, roughly uniform sequencing depth across donors was assumed.

Germline CDR1 LGHNA, CDR2 YNFKEQ. V was trimmed by 5 bases and J by 9 bases, leaving 14 bases between them. The CDR3 has 12 amino acids. Use of 60 Vbeta and 13 Jbeta primers characterized the PCR. Libraries were prepared by immunoSEQ multiplex PCR; TCRdb keeps only in-frame clonotypes and omits some of them. The sample has 70,000 to 80,000 clones; almost 85% are singletons. The chain links TRBV4-2 to TRBJ2-7; weak D call: TRBD2 (6 bases). Sequencing was performed on PBMCs. This TCR was recovered from a man between 18 and 29 years old in good health and CMV-seronegative. Here the CDR3 DNA reads TGTGCCAGCAGCAGGGGAGGCTGGGCGCAGTACTTC. Protein sequence: CASSRGGWAQYF.